The 20 T cell receptor beta chains given below trace back to one sample, sequenced in a study of shared clonotypes between healthy human individuals. Clones were sequenced by immunoSEQ multiplex PCR, and TCRdb holds only the in-frame ones, with some missing. The data contain some 1.4 million clones, roughly 95% of them singletons. Source material: naive CD4+ T cells sorted from blood. Subset here: CD45RA+ positively selected. The receptors originated from a man aged 25-45 years in good health.

This rearrangement joins TRBV29-1 to TRBJ2-5, with TRBD2 matching over 12 bases. V dropped 7 bases and J dropped 5; count of bases not matched to a gene: 8. The germline CDR1 and CDR2 sequences are SQVTM and ANQGSEA. This CDR3 spans 14 amino acids. In DNA, the CDR3 is TGCAGCGCCGGGACTAGCGGGTTCATGGAGACCCAGTACTTC. Translation: CSAGTSGFMETQYF.

The gene calls are TRBV21-1 and TRBJ1-5; TRBD1 is the table's D call, not checked against the DNA. TRBV21-1 is annotated as a pseudogene. CDR3 length: 15 residues. CDR3 protein: CASSKRTGGNQPQHF. CDR3 nucleotides: TGTGCCAGCAGCAAAAGGACAGGGGGGAATCAGCCCCAGCATTTT.

The V call is TRBV5-4, the J call TRBJ1-1; D call uncertain. The V end lost 9 bases, the J end lost 4 bases, and 13 bases lay between the germline ends. The CDR3 covers 12 residues. Germline lookup yields CDR1 SGHNT and CDR2 YYREEE (reference sequence). The CDR3 coding sequence is TGTGCCACCTCGAGAGCGGGCACTGAAGCTTTCTTT. It is translated as CATSRAGTEAFF.

The chain employs TRBV29-1 and TRBJ1-5, with 7 bases lining up with TRBD1. The CDR3 runs to 15 residues. CDR1 is SQVTM and CDR2 is ANQGSEA in the germline V gene. J lost 0 bases, V lost 5 bases, and 7 bases had no gene match. The CDR3 is CSVSKGADSNQPQHF. The CDR3 region has the DNA TGCAGCGTTAGTAAGGGGGCGGATAGCAATCAGCCCCAGCATTTT.

This chain joins TRBV6-5 and TRBJ2-5, with a weak D call TRBD2 (5 bases). From germline, CDR1 is MNHEY and CDR2 SVGAGI. Trimming took off 8 bases at V and 2 bases at J, with 15 bases between the two ends. CDR3 length: 14 residues. The DNA of the CDR3 is TGTGCCAGCTCAGGCGCGGGTCGACAAGAGACCCAGTACTTC. Translation gives CASSGAGRQETQYF.

V and J are TRBV19 and TRBJ1-2, with D maybe TRBD1 (5 bases). The germline V and J ends were trimmed by 9 bases and 2 bases, with 16 bases remaining between them. This CDR3 has 14 amino acids. Germline loops: CDR1 LNHDA, CDR2 SQIVND (reference sequence). CDR3 protein: CASSDPGRNYGYTF. The CDR3 coding sequence is TGTGCCAGCTCAGACCCGGGACGCAACTATGGCTACACCTTC. Complete variable domain (other parts from reference TRBV19 and TRBJ1-2): DGGITQSPKYLFRKEGQNVTLSCEQNLNHDAMYWYRQDPGQGLRLIYYSQIVNDFQKGDIAEGYSVSREKKESFPLTVTSAQKNPTAFYLCASSDPGRNYGYTFGSGTRLTVV.

Turning to this clone: Other DNA variants within this sample encode the same CDR3. This chain joins TRBV7-9 and TRBJ2-7, with D possibly TRBD2 on 6 matching bases. Trimming stripped 0 bases from V and 3 bases from J, with 9 bases between. The CDR3 consists of 14 residues. Germline V lookup: CDR1 SEHNR, CDR2 FQNEAQ (reference sequence). The chain's CDR3 is CASSLAGGGYEQYF. In DNA form, the CDR3 reads TGTGCCAGCAGCTTAGCGGGAGGAGGCTACGAGCAGTACTTC.

The chain employs TRBV9 and TRBJ2-7, with 10 bases that match TRBD1. V shed 4 bases and J 6 bases; nucleotides not matched to a gene: 7. CDR1 and CDR2 (germline): SGDLS, YYNGEE. This CDR3 is 14 amino acids long. The CDR3 loop is CASSKPGQGTEQYF. The CDR3 DNA follows: TGTGCCAGCAGCAAGCCGGGACAGGGGACCGAGCAGTACTTC.

Only one count was recorded for this clone. The gene calls are TRBV5-1 and TRBJ2-5, with D perhaps TRBD1 or TRBD2 (5 bases each). The CDR3 contains 14 residues. Germline lookup yields CDR1 SGHRS and CDR2 YFSETQ. V lost 1 base, J lost 5 bases, and 12 bases lay in between. The CDR3 nucleotides are TGCGCCAGCAGCTTGTATGGCGAGGGGGAGACCCAGTACTTC. Residues: CASSLYGEGETQYF. Variable domain in full (rest from reference TRBV5-1 and TRBJ2-5): KAGVTQTPRYLIKTRGQQVTLSCSPISGHRSVSWYQQTPGQGLQFLFEYFSETQRNKGNFPGRFSGRQFSNSRSEMNVSTLELGDSALYLCASSLYGEGETQYFGPGTRLLVL.

The chain recombines TRBV10-3 with TRBJ2-1; 7 bases match TRBD2. V trimming: 6 bases; J trimming: 6 bases; junction bases outside the gene matches: 14. Germline CDR1 and CDR2: ENHRY and SYGVKD. The CDR3 loop spans 16 amino acids. The CDR3 DNA reads TGTGCCATCAGAGGGTCTGCGGGAGTAGGTTCCAATGAGCAGTTCTTC. The encoded protein is CAIRGSAGVGSNEQFF.

This clone has a single count. This chain uses TRBV19 with TRBJ2-1; TRBD2 matches at 10 bases. There are 13 residues in the CDR3. Germline CDR1 reads LNHDA; CDR2 reads SQIVND (reference sequence). The V segment lost 9 bases and the J segment 4 bases; nucleotides outside the gene matches: 3. CDR3 in amino acids: CASGTSAYNEQFF. As DNA, the CDR3 is TGTGCCAGCGGGACTAGCGCATACAATGAGCAGTTCTTC.

The rearrangement uses TRBV5-8 and TRBJ2-1; D uncertain. Germline-derived CDR1 and CDR2 are SGHTS and YDEGEE. The V end lost 5 bases, the J end lost 9 bases, and 12 bases lay between the germline ends. CDR3 size: 12 residues. The CDR3 sequence: CASSWKTTEQFF. The CDR3 nucleotides read TGTGCCAGCAGTTGGAAAACTACTGAGCAGTTCTTC. Based on the CDR3 plus reference TRBV5-8 and TRBJ2-1, the full variable domain is EAGVTQSPTHLIKTRGQQATLRCSPISGHTSVYWYQQALGLGLQFLLWYDEGEERNRGNFPPRFSGRQFPNYSSELNVNALELEDSALYLCASSWKTTEQFFGPGTRLTVL.

The chain couples TRBV5-1 to TRBJ2-1, with D possibly being TRBD2 (5 bases). The germline V gene encodes CDR1 SGHRS and CDR2 YFSETQ. The V and J ends lost 0 bases and 11 bases respectively, with 15 bases between them. This CDR3 region has 14 residues. CDR3 coding DNA: TGCGCCAGCAGCTTGGAGGGCCTATCGGGGAAGCAGTTCTTC. Protein product: CASSLEGLSGKQFF. The full variable domain, its missing parts supplied by reference TRBV5-1 and TRBJ2-1, is KAGVTQTPRYLIKTRGQQVTLSCSPISGHRSVSWYQQTPGQGLQFLFEYFSETQRNKGNFPGRFSGRQFSNSRSEMNVSTLELGDSALYLCASSLEGLSGKQFFGPGTRLTVL.

The gene calls are TRBV5-1 and TRBJ2-3; possible D gene TRBD1, 5 bases. This CDR3 is built from 15 residues. Trimming removed 0 bases from V and 3 bases from J, with 11 bases in between. Germline V gene lookup returns CDR1 SGHRS and CDR2 YFSETQ. The CDR3 DNA follows: TGCGCCAGCAGCTTGGCAGGGTATAGGACAGATACGCAGTATTTT. Its protein is CASSLAGYRTDTQYF.

This clone was picked up one time. The chain has TRBV18 and TRBJ1-2, with D perhaps matching TRBD1 (5 bases). Looked up from germline, CDR1 is KGHSH and CDR2 is LQKENI. V was clipped by 3 bases and J by 2 bases, with 10 bases between them. CDR3 size: 14 residues. CDR3 sequence reads: CASSPPTENYGYTF. CDR3 DNA sequence: TGTGCCAGCTCACCCCCGACAGAAAACTATGGCTACACCTTC. The whole variable domain, filled in from reference TRBV18 and TRBJ1-2, reads NAGVMQNPRHLVRRRGQEARLRCSPMKGHSHVYWYRQLPEEGLKFMVYLQKENIIDESGMPKERFSAEFPKEGPSILRIQQVVRGDSAAYFCASSPPTENYGYTFGSGTRLTVV.

The gene calls are TRBV27 and TRBJ2-3, with 8 positions matching TRBD2. CDR1 and CDR2 from the germline V gene are MNHEY and SMNVEV (reference sequence). Trimming cost V 4 bases and J 2 bases; bases outside gene matches: 11. The CDR3 loop spans 17 amino acids. CDR3 DNA sequence: TGTGCCAGCAGTTCCCCCTTGAAGCGGGAGACCACAGATACGCAGTATTTT. Its protein product is CASSSPLKRETTDTQYF.

The genes are TRBV9 and TRBJ2-1; 10 bases map to TRBD2. The CDR3 has 16 amino acids. Germline V CDR1 and CDR2: SGDLS, YYNGEE. Trimming took 1 base from V and 10 from J; bases not matched to a gene: 11. CDR3 DNA: TGTGCCAGCAGCGTACGTTCAGCGGGAGGGCCGGGGGAGCAGTTCTTC. Translation gives CASSVRSAGGPGEQFF.

The chain has TRBV9 and TRBJ2-1, with 9 bases aligning to TRBD1. V lost 4 bases and J lost 5; bases outside the gene matches: 19. From germline, CDR1 is SGDLS and CDR2 YYNGEE. The CDR3 runs to 19 residues. CDR3 in DNA: TGTGCCAGCAGCACCAACAGGGGGCTTGGACGCCTATCTCACAATGAGCAGTTCTTC. Translation: CASSTNRGLGRLSHNEQFF. Combining the CDR3 with reference TRBV9 and TRBJ2-1 gives the whole variable domain DSGVTQTPKHLITATGQRVTLRCSPRSGDLSVYWYQQSLDQGLQFLIQYYNGEERAKGNILERFSAQQFPDLHSELNLSSLELGDSALYFCASSTNRGLGRLSHNEQFFGPGTRLTVL.

The V and J genes are TRBV18 and TRBJ2-5; D remains ambiguous. Germline V gene sequence: CDR1 KGHSH, CDR2 LQKENI. The CDR3 extends over 14 amino acids. Between the trimmed V and J ends, which lost 5 bases and 1 base, there was a span of 11 bases. The chain's CDR3 is CASSTPQAQETQYF. As DNA, the CDR3 is TGTGCCAGCTCAACCCCCCAGGCCCAAGAGACCCAGTACTTC.

The V call is TRBV15, the J call TRBJ1-4; 8 nucleotides match TRBD1. V lost 9 bases, J lost 4 bases, and 10 bases stayed unmatched. Germline V gene data show CDR1 as LNHNV and CDR2 as YYDKDF (reference sequence). The CDR3 spans 15 residues. CDR3 residues: CATQTGAADNEKLFF. In DNA form, the CDR3 reads TGTGCCACGCAGACAGGGGCGGCAGATAATGAAAAACTGTTTTTT.